This T cell receptor beta chain was recovered during a study of human T cells and chemical hapten exposure. Study as a whole: Upper inner arm skin measuring roughly 2 cm by roughly 2 cm received 2% DPC for sensitization. Patch testing was performed with 0.01% DPC on the upper back, with reading at 6 days. Points from the study as a whole: Versus controls, significantly more large CDR3 similarity clusters arose from expanded TCRs.

A few counts support this clonotype. Its specificity is unknown. Looked up from germline, CDR1 is SGHVS and CDR2 is FQNEAQ. V was clipped by 1 base and J by 2 bases, with 11 bases between them. This CDR3 has 15 residues. From the RACE reads, TCRdb called clonotypes with MiXCR, one entry per CDR3 protein. The sample gives roughly 250,000 distinct CDR3 sequences, over 8% of which show up once; 2.3% is in the top ten. The time point is: pre-sensitization, week 0. Regarding treatment: therapeutic diphenylcyclopropenone sensitization with weekly scalp DPC. The source of this sequence is a woman aged 40 to 55 with alopecia areata. Some clones in this sample may be carry-over from other donors' samples. The specimen was whole blood, collected in connection with sensitization to the hapten diphenylcyclopropenone (DPC). The chain is built from TRBV7-8 and TRBJ2-5; D is undetermined. CDR3 residues: CASSLDRWVQETQYF. The CDR3 coding sequence is TGTGCCAGCAGCTTAGACCGGTGGGTTCAAGAGACCCAGTACTTC.